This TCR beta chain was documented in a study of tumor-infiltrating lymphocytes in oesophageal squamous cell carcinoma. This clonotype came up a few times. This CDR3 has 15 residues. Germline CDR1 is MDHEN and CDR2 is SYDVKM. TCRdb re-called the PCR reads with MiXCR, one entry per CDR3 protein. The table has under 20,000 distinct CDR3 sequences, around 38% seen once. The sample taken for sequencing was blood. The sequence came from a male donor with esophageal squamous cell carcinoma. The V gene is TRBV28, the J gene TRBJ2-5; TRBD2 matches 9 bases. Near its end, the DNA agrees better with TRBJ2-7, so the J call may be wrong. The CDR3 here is CASTMNSGGTYEQYF. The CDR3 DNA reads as TGTGCCAGCACTATGAATAGCGGGGGTACCTACGAGCAGTACTTC.